What follows are 4 T cell receptor beta chains derived from one specimen sequenced in a study of blood T cells in healthy people across ages. Combining a sample-barcoded 5' primer with a J-beta primer mix, a second PCR ran for roughly 6 to 12 cycles. MiXCR was run by TCRdb on the 5' RACE reads, yielding one entry per CDR3 protein. The data contain around 670,000 distinct CDR3 sequences, 25% to 35% of them singletons. What was sequenced was blood. These receptors were taken from an elderly woman in good health.

As concerns this clonotype: A much larger clone lies a single base off, so this may be a read error. This chain links TRBV6-6 with TRBJ2-1; perhaps TRBD2 as D (6 bases). CDR3 length: 15 residues. The germline V gene has CDR1 MNHNY and CDR2 SVGAGI (reference sequence). The CDR3 here is CASSYPGVSYNERFF. Written as DNA, the CDR3 is TGTGCCAGCAGTTACCCGGGAGTTTCCTACAATGAGCGGTTCTTC.

This clonotype was seen many times. The chain has TRBV20-1 and TRBJ2-1; 8 positions match TRBD1. Germline values: CDR1 DFQATT, CDR2 SNEGSKA (reference sequence). This CDR3 region has 15 residues. V was pared by 1 base and J by 10 bases, with 12 bases of the junction left unmatched. CDR3 DNA: TGCAGTGCTAGAGCACAGGGCCAGGGGGCAAGGGAGCAGTTCTTC. The encoded protein is CSARAQGQGAREQFF.

This clonotype has just a few counts. The chain uses TRBV20-1 and TRBJ2-6; 11 nucleotides align to TRBD2. This CDR3 spans 18 amino acids. Germline CDR1 DFQATT, CDR2 SNEGSKA (reference sequence). Germline trimming cut 6 bases from V and 1 base from J; bases unmatched to any gene: 11. CDR3 bases: TGCAGTGCCCTTCGAACTAGCGGGAGACGGTCTGGGGCCAACGTCCTGACTTTC. This sequence encodes CSALRTSGRRSGANVLTF.

This clonotype has a handful of counts. The chain employs TRBV5-6 and TRBJ1-5; TRBD1 might be the D (6 bases). This CDR3 region has 13 residues. V was shortened by 2 bases and J by 6 bases, with 9 bases between the two germline ends. Germline V gene sequence: CDR1 SGHDT, CDR2 YYEEEE. The DNA for the CDR3 is TGTGCCAGCAGCTTACAGGGTAGTCAGCCCCAGCATTTT. Its translation is CASSLQGSQPQHF.